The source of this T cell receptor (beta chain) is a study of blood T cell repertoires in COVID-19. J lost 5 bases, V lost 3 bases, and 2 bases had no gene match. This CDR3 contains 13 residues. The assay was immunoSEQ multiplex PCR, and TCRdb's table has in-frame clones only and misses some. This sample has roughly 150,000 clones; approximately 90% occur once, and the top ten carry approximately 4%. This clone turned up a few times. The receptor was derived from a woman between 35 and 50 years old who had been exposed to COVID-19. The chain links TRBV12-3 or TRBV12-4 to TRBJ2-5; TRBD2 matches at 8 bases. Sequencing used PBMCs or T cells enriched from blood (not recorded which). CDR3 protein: CASSFGGDETQYF. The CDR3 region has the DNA TGTGCCAGCAGTTTCGGGGGGGATGAGACCCAGTACTTC.